The entry below describes one T cell receptor beta chain. Its antigen is not identified. Trimming removed 5 bases from V and 6 bases from J; junction bases left unmatched: 6. Germline lookup yields CDR1 SGHNT and CDR2 YENEEA. This CDR3 is 13 amino acids long. The sample comes from a study of early T cells in non-severe SARS-CoV-2 infection. The overall study: Sequencing used unsorted whole-blood bulk RNA, so chains lack pairing.

Unique molecular identifiers were affixed to single, distinct cDNA molecules. In TCRdb, the 5' RACE reads were re-called with MiXCR into one record per CDR3 protein. The sample records 30,000 to 40,000 distinct CDR3 sequences, around 6.9% being singletons. Whole-study results and caveats: Sequences matched to VDJdb favored anti-spike CD8 responses, while private and CD4 specificities were missed.

This TCR came from an adult who was a healthcare worker with PCR-confirmed SARS-CoV-2 infection or an uninfected control (not recorded which). The genes are TRBV11-3 and TRBJ2-7; 8 positions agree with TRBD1. The sample consisted of whole blood, taken at baseline. DNA of the CDR3: TGTGCCAGCAGCCCTGGACAGGGTTCCGAGCAGTACGTC. Protein product: CASSPGQGSEQYV.